These T cell receptor beta chains were read from a single sample in a study of blood T cell repertoires in COVID-19. The assay was immunoSEQ multiplex PCR, and TCRdb's table has in-frame clones only and misses some. The table has fewer than 250,000 clones, roughly nine tenths seen once. The sequenced sample consisted of peripheral blood. The receptors originated from a man aged 25-40 years with acute or convalescent COVID-19. CDR3s include the opening cysteine and the closing phenylalanine or tryptophan. The D gene is left open where the match is weak. Only some rows state a clone size, as once, few, many or a class for expanded clones.

V gene	clone size	D gene	J gene	CDR3 length	CDR3 DNA	CDR3 protein
TRBV7-2	once	-	TRBJ2-6	18	TGTGCCAGCAGCTCCCCGGCAGGCGGCCGGGGAGGGGCCAACGTCCTGACTTTC	CASSSPAGGRGGANVLTF
TRBV24-1	-	-	TRBJ1-1	14	TGTGCCACCAGTGATTCCCAGGTCACGAAGAAGGTTTTCTTT	CATSDSQVTKKVFF
TRBV30	once	-	TRBJ1-5	13	TGTGCCTGGAGTACAACAGGGTTTCAGCCCCAGCATTTT	CAWSTTGFQPQHF
TRBV25-1	-	TRBD2	TRBJ2-7	14	TGTGCCAGCAGTGTGGCGGGAGGGCCGCGAGAGCAGTACTTC	CASSVAGGPREQYF
TRBV2	-	TRBD1	TRBJ1-6	13	TGTGCCAGCACTGAGGGGGCTAATTCACCCCTCCACTTT	CASTEGANSPLHF
TRBV6-5	-	-	TRBJ1-1	15	TGTGCCAGCATTCCCAGAAACCGGGTAAACACTGAAGCTTTCTTT	CASIPRNRVNTEAFF
TRBV12-5	few	-	TRBJ2-2	15	TGTGCTAGGGGTCGCGGGACCCGGGACACCGGGGAGCTGTTTTTT	CARGRGTRDTGELFF
TRBV27	-	TRBD1	TRBJ1-5	14	TGTGCCAGCAGTCACCCCGGGACAGATCAGCCCCAGCATTTT	CASSHPGTDQPQHF
TRBV6-5	-	-	TRBJ1-2	13	TGTGCCAGCAGTTATTCGGGTTCCTATGGCTACACCTTC	CASSYSGSYGYTF
TRBV9	-	-	TRBJ2-1	14	TGTGCCAGCAGCGTACGGGACTTCTACAATGAGCAGTTCTTC	CASSVRDFYNEQFF
TRBV28	-	TRBD2	TRBJ2-7	14	TGTGCCAGCAGCAGACTAGCGGGAGGATACGAGCAGTACTTC	CASSRLAGGYEQYF
TRBV18	-	TRBD1	TRBJ1-2	14	TGTGCCAGCTCCCTATCACAGGGGGAAGATGGCTACACCTTC	CASSLSQGEDGYTF
TRBV2	-	-	TRBJ1-5	15	TGTGCCAGCAGGGGCCAGGGGATTGTCTCGGGGCCCCAGCATTTT	CASRGQGIVSGPQHF
TRBV9	-	-	TRBJ2-2	18	TGTGCCAGCAGCCCCCGAGGTACCCGGACATCTCACACCGGGGAGCTGTTTTTT	CASSPRGTRTSHTGELFF
TRBV7-7	once	-	TRBJ2-7	15	TGTGCTAGCAGCTTAGTGTCTTTCGACTTATACGAGCAGTACTTC	CASSLVSFDLYEQYF
TRBV18	-	TRBD1	TRBJ1-2	12	TGTGCCAGCTCAATCCGGGACAGTGGCTACACCTTC	CASSIRDSGYTF
TRBV28	-	TRBD1	TRBJ1-2	14	TGTGCCAGCAGTTTAAGGGACAGCCGGGGTAGCTACACCTTC	CASSLRDSRGSYTF
TRBV3-1/TRBV3-2	-	-	TRBJ1-1	14	TGTGCCAGCAGCCAAGTAGGAGGGATGACTGAAGCTTTCTTT	CASSQVGGMTEAFF
TRBV28	-	TRBD1	TRBJ1-2	16	TGTGCCAGCAGTGCGCCGGGACAGGGGGCACCCTATGGCTACACCTTC	CASSAPGQGAPYGYTF
TRBV19	-	TRBD1	TRBJ1-2	14	TGTGCCAGTAGACCCGGACAGGGGGGGTATGGCTACACCTTC	CASRPGQGGYGYTF
TRBV11-2	-	-	TRBJ1-2	15	TGTGCCAGCAGCTTATTGACAGGAAAGACTTATGGCTACACCTTC	CASSLLTGKTYGYTF
TRBV4-1	once	TRBD1	TRBJ1-1	14	TGCGCCAGCAGCCTCAACAGGGGGCGGACTGAAGCTTTCTTT	CASSLNRGRTEAFF
TRBV29-1	-	TRBD1	TRBJ1-1	12	TGCAGTGGAGGGGGCCGGAACACTGAAGCTTTCTTT	CSGGGRNTEAFF
TRBV6-1	-	TRBD1	TRBJ1-2	15	TGTGCCAGCAGTGAAAGAGGGGACAGGGACTATGGCTACACCTTC	CASSERGDRDYGYTF
TRBV28	-	TRBD1	TRBJ2-1	14	TGTGCCAGCATTCAGACAGGGTCTAGCAATGAGCAGTTCTTC	CASIQTGSSNEQFF
TRBV6-2/TRBV6-3	-	-	TRBJ2-5	15	TGTGCCAGCAGTTACGAAGCGGGTAGGGTAGAGACCCAGTACTTC	CASSYEAGRVETQYF
TRBV3-1/TRBV3-2	-	TRBD1	TRBJ2-7	16	TGTGCCAGCAGCCAGGCCGGGACAGGGGGGGCCTACGAGCAGTACTTC	CASSQAGTGGAYEQYF
TRBV2	-	-	TRBJ1-2	14	TGTGCCAGCAGCCGGGCAGGGTCTAACTATGGCTACACCTTC	CASSRAGSNYGYTF
TRBV4-1	-	-	TRBJ1-1	13	TGCGCCAGCAGCCAGACCAGGGACACTGAAGCTTTCTTT	CASSQTRDTEAFF
TRBV18	once	-	TRBJ2-3	13	TGTGCCAGCTCACCACCCTCCAGTCTTACGCAGTATTTT	CASSPPSSLTQYF
TRBV6-2/TRBV6-3	-	-	TRBJ2-3	12	TGTGCCAGCAGCCCGTCGGAGGATACGCAGTATTTT	CASSPSEDTQYF
TRBV2	-	-	TRBJ2-2	15	TGTGCCAGCAATGGACAGATAGAAGACACCGGGGAGCTGTTTTTT	CASNGQIEDTGELFF
TRBV19	-	TRBD1	TRBJ2-7	16	TGTGCCAGTAAGAGAACCTGGGACAGAAGCTCCTACGAGCAGTACTTC	CASKRTWDRSSYEQYF
TRBV28	-	-	TRBJ2-7	14	TGTGCCAGCAGTCCATCGGTAGGGGGCTACGAGCAGTACTTC	CASSPSVGGYEQYF
TRBV4-1	once	TRBD1	TRBJ2-1	15	TGCGCCAGCAGCCAAGTCGGGACAGGGAATAATGAGCAGTTCTTC	CASSQVGTGNNEQFF
TRBV7-3	-	-	TRBJ2-1	13	TGTGCCAGCAGCCTCCTAGAAGGGGTTGAGCAGTTCTTC	CASSLLEGVEQFF
TRBV18	-	-	TRBJ1-2	16	TGTGCCAGCTCACCCTACTACGAGGGAGGAAACTATGGCTACACCTTC	CASSPYYEGGNYGYTF
TRBV27	-	-	TRBJ2-3	15	TGTGCCAGCAGTCCCCGACCGCGACACACAGATACGCAGTATTTT	CASSPRPRHTDTQYF
TRBV4-2	-	-	TRBJ1-5	16	TGTGCCAGCAGCCAAGGGACTCAGTCTGTCGAGTCGCCCCAGCATTTT	CASSQGTQSVESPQHF
TRBV30	-	TRBD1	TRBJ2-3	13	TGTGCCTGGAGGACAGGGGGAACAGATACGCAGTATTTT	CAWRTGGTDTQYF
TRBV5-4	-	-	TRBJ2-2	16	TGTGCCAGCAGCCCCGTGTCGACACGGAACACCGGGGAGCTGTTTTTT	CASSPVSTRNTGELFF
TRBV7-2	-	-	TRBJ1-1	14	TGTGCCAGCACCTGGGGGGGGGTGAACACTGAAGCTTTCTTT	CASTWGGVNTEAFF
TRBV10-1	-	TRBD1	TRBJ1-6	15	TGCGCCAGCAGTGAGTTCACAGGGGCGAATTCACCCCTCCACTTT	CASSEFTGANSPLHF
TRBV5-1	once	TRBD1	TRBJ1-2	13	TGCGCCAGCAGCAAGGACAGGGGTTATGGCTACACCTTC	CASSKDRGYGYTF